This is a list of T cell receptor beta chains from one sample in a study of identifying expanded T cells in peripheral blood. TCRdb's copy holds only in-frame clones and misses some; the assay was immunoSEQ multiplex PCR. There are around 90,000 clones in the sample; about 87% occur only once, and 3% to 4% lies in the top ten. The specimen sequenced was blood. The receptor set was obtained from a person aged 18 to 70 in good health. Both conserved end residues are part of each CDR3. The order of the fields is V gene, D gene, J gene, clone size, CDR3 protein, CDR3 DNA. A D gene is named only where the DNA matches it firmly. Where a row states a size, it is once, few, many or the class of an expanded clone; other rows omit it.

>TRBV11-2|TRBD2|TRBJ2-5|-
CASSGGTGGHVETQYF
TGTGCCAGCAGCGGGGGAACGGGGGGGCACGTAGAGACCCAGTACTTC
>TRBV5-1|-|TRBJ2-3|-
CASSPGLSNTDTQYF
TGCGCCAGCAGCCCGGGACTTTCGAACACAGATACGCAGTATTTT
>TRBV5-4|TRBD1|TRBJ1-3|-
CASSTNRGSSGNTIYF
TGTGCCAGCAGCACCAACAGGGGCAGCTCTGGAAACACCATATATTTT
>TRBV4-1|-|TRBJ2-2|-
CASSQDLALTGELFF
TGCGCCAGCAGCCAAGATTTGGCTTTGACCGGGGAGCTGTTTTTT
>TRBV6-9|-|TRBJ2-1|-
CASSSQNNEQFF
TGTGCCAGCAGTTCCCAGAACAATGAGCAGTTCTTC
>TRBV28|-|TRBJ2-5|-
CASSSYRQAGVGQETQYF
TGTGCCAGCAGTTCCTACCGACAGGCGGGAGTAGGGCAAGAGACCCAGTACTTC
>TRBV9|TRBD1|TRBJ1-6|few
CASSAGTGDSPLHF
TGTGCCAGCAGCGCCGGGACAGGGGATTCACCCCTCCACTTT
>TRBV2|TRBD2|TRBJ2-5|-
CASSGGLAGGLQETQYF
TGTGCCAGCAGTGGGGGACTAGCGGGGGGCCTCCAAGAGACCCAGTACTTC
>TRBV27|TRBD2|TRBJ2-4|-
CASSPTSGESQNIQYF
TGTGCCAGCAGTCCTACTAGCGGGGAAAGCCAAAACATTCAGTACTTC
>TRBV4-1|TRBD2|TRBJ2-1|-
CASSRGLERGSEQFF
TGCGCCAGCAGCCGGGGACTAGAAAGGGGGAGTGAGCAGTTCTTC
>TRBV6-4|-|TRBJ1-6|once
CASRLASSYNSPLHF
TGTGCCAGCAGGCTGGCGAGCTCCTATAATTCACCCCTCCACTTT